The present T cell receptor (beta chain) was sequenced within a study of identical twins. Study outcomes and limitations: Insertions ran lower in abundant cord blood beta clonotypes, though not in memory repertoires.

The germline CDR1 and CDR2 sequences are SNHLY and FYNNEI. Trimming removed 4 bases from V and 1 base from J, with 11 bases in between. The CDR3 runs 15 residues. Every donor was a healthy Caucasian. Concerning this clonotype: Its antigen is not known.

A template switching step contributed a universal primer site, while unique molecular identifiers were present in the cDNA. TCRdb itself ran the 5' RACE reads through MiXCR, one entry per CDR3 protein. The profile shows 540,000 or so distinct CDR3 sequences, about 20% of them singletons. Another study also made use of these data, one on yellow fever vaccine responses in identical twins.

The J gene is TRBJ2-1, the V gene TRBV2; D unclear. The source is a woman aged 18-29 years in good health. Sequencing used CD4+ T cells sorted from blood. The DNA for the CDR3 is TGTGCCAGCAGTGTATCGGGCGAGTCCTACAATGAGCAGTTCTTC. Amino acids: CASSVSGESYNEQFF. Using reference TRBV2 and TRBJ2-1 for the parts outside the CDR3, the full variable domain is EPEVTQTPSHQVTQMGQEVILRCVPISNHLYFYWYRQILGQKVEFLVSFYNNEISEKSEIFDDQFSVERPDGSNFTLKIRSTKLEDSAMYFCASSVSGESYNEQFFGPGTRLTVL.